This T cell receptor (beta chain) was profiled in a study of blood T cell repertoires in COVID-19. Study in general: Some COVID-19 samples were acute and others convalescent; all came from the United States, Italy and Spain.

Repertoires were generated with immunoSEQ multiplex PCR, while TCRdb's copy carries only in-frame clones and drops some. The top ten clones hold approximately 5.8% of a sample with fewer than 80,000 clones, 80% to 90% of them seen once. Patients in Seattle were enrolled during active infection, then followed longitudinally. Germline CDR1 and CDR2: LNHDA and SQIVND (reference sequence). Between the trimmed V and J ends, which lost 1 base and 9 bases, there was a span of 18 bases. There are 15 residues in the CDR3. Sequencing input: peripheral blood. The chain uses TRBV19 and TRBJ1-2, with TRBD1 as a possible D gene (6 bases). The clonotype comes from a man at least 80 years old with COVID-19, enrolled during active disease. The CDR3 protein is CASSIGNRESDRYTF. The CDR3 nucleotides are TGTGCCAGTAGTATAGGAAACAGGGAATCGGACCGCTACACCTTC.